These 13 T cell receptor beta chains were all obtained from the same sample, sequenced in a study of blood T cell repertoires in COVID-19. Repertoires were generated with immunoSEQ multiplex PCR, while TCRdb's copy carries only in-frame clones and drops some. The sample has just over 300,000 clones, under 90% seen once. The sequenced sample consisted of peripheral blood. These receptor sequences come from a woman in her 30s with COVID-19, enrolled during active disease.

The chain joins TRBV7-8 to TRBJ1-5; TRBD1 aligns across 7 bases. Germline CDR1 is SGHVS and CDR2 is FQNEAQ. The CDR3 totals 16 residues. Unmatched junction bases numbered 8, after V lost 4 bases and J lost 2 bases. The CDR3 region is CASSSGSGGGNQPQHF. The DNA for the CDR3 is TGTGCCAGCAGCTCCGGATCAGGGGGAGGCAATCAGCCCCAGCATTTT. The whole variable domain, filled in from reference TRBV7-8 and TRBJ1-5, reads GAGVSQSPRYKVAKRGQDVALRCDPISGHVSLFWYQQALGQGPEFLTYFQNEAQLDKSGLPSDRFFAERPEGSVSTLKIQRTQQEDSAVYLCASSSGSGGGNQPQHFGDGTRLSIL.

The chain joins TRBV27 to TRBJ1-2, with TRBD1 as a possible D gene (6 bases). The CDR3 is 15 residues long. The germline V and J ends were trimmed by 3 bases and 7 bases, with 18 bases remaining between them. Germline-derived CDR1 and CDR2 are MNHEY and SMNVEV (reference sequence). The CDR3 DNA follows: TGTGCCAGCAGTTTTACAGGGTTTGGCATGTCTGGCTACACCTTC. Residues: CASSFTGFGMSGYTF.

The chain has TRBV4-1 and TRBJ2-5; 7 bases fit TRBD2. The length of the CDR3 is 17 residues. Germline assignment: CDR1 MGHRA and CDR2 YSYEKL. Trimming cost V 3 bases and J 1 base; bases outside gene matches: 11. The CDR3, as DNA: TGCGCCAGCAGCCAGGGGACTCAAGCGGGGCCCCAAGAGACCCAGTACTTC. Translating gives CASSQGTQAGPQETQYF.

The V gene is TRBV5-8, the J gene TRBJ1-2, with 10 bases fitting TRBD1. The CDR3 covers 14 residues. The ends lost 4 bases at V and 4 bases at J; junction bases unmatched: 4. CDR1 and CDR2 from the germline V gene are SGHTS and YDEGEE. CDR3 protein: CASSRRTGGYGYTF. The CDR3 DNA reads as TGTGCCAGCAGCCGGAGGACAGGGGGCTATGGCTACACCTTC.

This chain's CDR3 is CAISDNRDSDHQQYF. DNA for the CDR3: TGTGCCATCAGTGATAACCGGGACAGTGACCATCAGCAGTACTTC. The J gene is TRBJ2-7, the V gene TRBV10-3, with TRBD1 matching over 7 bases. The CDR3 is made up of 15 amino acids. V lost 3 bases, J lost 8 bases, and 13 bases stayed unmatched. Per the germline V gene, CDR1 is ENHRY and CDR2 is SYGVKD.

This clone was seen a single time. Other DNA variants within this sample encode the same CDR3. The chain carries TRBV7-2 and TRBJ1-1; 7 bases line up with TRBD1. This CDR3 is 14 amino acids long. V shed 1 base, J shed 2 bases, and the junction held 1 base outside the gene matches. The germline V gene encodes CDR1 SGHTA and CDR2 FQGNSA. The CDR3 spells CASSLVGGNTEAFF. The CDR3 nucleotides are TGTGCCAGCAGCTTAGTAGGGGGCAACACTGAAGCTTTCTTT.

The genes are TRBV28 and TRBJ1-1, with unresolved D. CDR1 is MDHEN, CDR2 SYDVKM, per germline. V lost 7 bases and J 1 base, leaving 7 bases between the germline ends. The length of the CDR3 is 12 residues. In DNA, the CDR3 is TGTGCCAGCAATTCAGGGAACACTGAAGCTTTCTTT. Translated: CASNSGNTEAFF.

The chain carries TRBV9 and TRBJ1-1; D perhaps matches TRBD1 (5 bases). Germline V gives CDR1 SGDLS, CDR2 YYNGEE. Between the trimmed V and J ends, which lost 4 bases and 1 base, there was a span of 8 bases. The CDR3 totals 13 residues. In DNA, the CDR3 is TGTGCCAGCAGCCTTGGACAGAACACTGAAGCTTTCTTT. This sequence encodes CASSLGQNTEAFF. Drawing the rest from reference TRBV9 and TRBJ1-1, the complete variable domain is DSGVTQTPKHLITATGQRVTLRCSPRSGDLSVYWYQQSLDQGLQFLIQYYNGEERAKGNILERFSAQQFPDLHSELNLSSLELGDSALYFCASSLGQNTEAFFGQGTRLTVV.

V usage is TRBV5-5 and J usage is TRBJ1-6; no clear D. Trimming stripped 2 bases from V and 0 bases from J, with 6 bases between. CDR1 SGHKS and CDR2 YYEKEE come from the germline V gene (reference sequence). This CDR3 has 15 residues. For the CDR3, the DNA is TGTGCCAGCAGCTTTTCGGGCTCCTATAATTCACCCCTCCACTTT. Protein sequence: CASSFSGSYNSPLHF. Combining the CDR3 with reference TRBV5-5 and TRBJ1-6 gives the whole variable domain DAGVTQSPTHLIKTRGQQVTLRCSPISGHKSVSWYQQVLGQGPQFIFQYYEKEERGRGNFPDRFSARQFPNYSSELNVNALLLGDSALYLCASSFSGSYNSPLHFGNGTRLTVT.

This clone was seen only once. This sequence joins TRBV13 and TRBJ1-1, with 7 bases fitting TRBD1. Germline values: CDR1 PRHDT, CDR2 FYEKMQ (reference sequence). The CDR3 runs to 18 residues. V lost 0 bases, J lost 1 base, and 11 bases stayed unmatched. CDR3 DNA: TGTGCCAGCAGCTTAGGGGGAGGATGGGACAGACGGAACACTGAAGCTTTCTTT. It specifies CASSLGGGWDRRNTEAFF. Variable domain in full (rest from reference TRBV13 and TRBJ1-1): AAGVIQSPRHLIKEKRETATLKCYPIPRHDTVYWYQQGPGQDPQFLISFYEKMQSDKGSIPDRFSAQQFSDYHSELNMSSLELGDSALYFCASSLGGGWDRRNTEAFFGQGTRLTVV.

V is TRBV7-3 and J is TRBJ2-1, with 10 nucleotides matching TRBD1. Germline trimming cut 1 base from V and 10 bases from J; bases unmatched to any gene: 7. In germline, CDR1 is SGHTA, CDR2 FQGTGA. This CDR3 has 15 residues. CDR3 loop: CASSLIGTGAWEQFF. Written as DNA, the CDR3 is TGTGCCAGCAGCTTAATTGGGACAGGGGCCTGGGAGCAGTTCTTC.

This clone has only a few counts. The rearrangement uses TRBV24-1 and TRBJ1-2; D call uncertain. Germline CDR1 KGHDR, CDR2 SFDVKD. V was trimmed by 2 bases and J by 1 base, leaving 4 bases between them. The CDR3 runs 13 residues. The CDR3 loop reads CATSDYNNYGYTF. Written as DNA, the CDR3 is TGTGCCACCAGTGATTACAATAACTATGGCTACACCTTC.

The rearrangement joins TRBV3-1 (or the pseudogene TRBV3-2) to TRBJ2-5, with D possibly being TRBD1 (6 bases). The V end was cut by 0 bases, the J end by 5 bases, with 19 bases between. The CDR3 length is 17 residues. Per the germline V gene, CDR1 is LGHDT and CDR2 is YNNKEL (reference sequence). CDR3 loop: CASSQEPLQGLGETQYF. The CDR3 bases are TGTGCCAGCAGCCAAGAACCCCTTCAGGGGCTTGGGGAGACCCAGTACTTC.